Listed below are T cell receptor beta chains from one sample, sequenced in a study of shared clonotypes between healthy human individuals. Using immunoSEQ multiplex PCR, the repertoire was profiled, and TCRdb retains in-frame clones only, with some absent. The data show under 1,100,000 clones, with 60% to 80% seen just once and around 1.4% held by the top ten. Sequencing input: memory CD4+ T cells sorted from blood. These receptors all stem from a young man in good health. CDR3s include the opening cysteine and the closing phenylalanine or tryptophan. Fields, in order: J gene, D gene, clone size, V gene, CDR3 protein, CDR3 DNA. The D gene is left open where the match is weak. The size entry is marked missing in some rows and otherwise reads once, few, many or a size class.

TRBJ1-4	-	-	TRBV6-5	CASSPQDEKLFF	TGTGCCAGCAGCCCCCAAGATGAAAAACTGTTTTTT
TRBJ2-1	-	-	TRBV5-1	CASYAGTDPYNEQFF	TGCGCCAGCTACGCGGGGACAGACCCCTACAATGAGCAGTTCTTC
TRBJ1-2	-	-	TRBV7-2	CASSLAGAGNGYTF	TGTGCCAGCAGCTTAGCCGGGGCAGGGAATGGCTACACCTTC
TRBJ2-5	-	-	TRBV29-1	CSAGTSYETQYF	TGCAGCGCGGGAACCTCATATGAGACCCAGTACTTC
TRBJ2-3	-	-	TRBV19	CASSMPEAIDTQYF	TGTGCCAGTAGTATGCCCGAAGCAATAGATACGCAGTATTTT
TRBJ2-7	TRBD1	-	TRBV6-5	CASIPRDRANEQYF	TGTGCCAGCATCCCACGGGACAGGGCCAACGAGCAGTACTTC
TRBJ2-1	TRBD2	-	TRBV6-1	CASRSGRGDNEQFF	TGTGCCAGTCGAAGCGGGAGAGGTGACAATGAGCAGTTCTTC
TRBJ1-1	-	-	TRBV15	CATSRDSRAEAFF	TGTGCCACCAGCAGAGATTCTCGTGCTGAAGCTTTCTTT
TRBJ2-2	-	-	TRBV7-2	CASSSKNTGELFF	TGTGCCAGCAGCTCGAAAAACACCGGGGAGCTGTTTTTT
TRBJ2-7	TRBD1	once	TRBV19	CARPGTGRLYEQYF	TGTGCCAGACCCGGGACAGGGAGGCTCTACGAGCAGTACTTC
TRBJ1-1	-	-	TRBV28	CATDRRNTEAFF	TGTGCCACCGACAGGAGGAACACTGAAGCTTTCTTT
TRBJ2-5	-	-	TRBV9	CASSVGMQETQYF	TGTGCCAGCAGCGTTGGCATGCAAGAGACCCAGTACTTC
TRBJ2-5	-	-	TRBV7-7	CASRPLGETQYF	TGTGCTAGCAGGCCTCTGGGGGAGACCCAGTACTTC
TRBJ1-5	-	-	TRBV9	CASSPAGGSGQPQHF	TGTGCCAGCAGCCCCGCGGGGGGTTCGGGTCAGCCCCAGCATTTT
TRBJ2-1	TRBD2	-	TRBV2	CASKGLVFNEQFF	TGTGCCAGCAAGGGACTAGTTTTTAATGAGCAGTTCTTC
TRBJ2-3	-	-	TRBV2	CASDQRPASDTQYF	TGTGCTTCGGACCAACGGCCCGCATCAGATACGCAGTATTTT
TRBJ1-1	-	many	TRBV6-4	CASSDSSGRKAFF	TGTGCCAGCAGTGACTCGAGTGGGAGAAAAGCTTTCTTT
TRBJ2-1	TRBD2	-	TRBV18	CATTSGPTVEQFF	TGTGCCACCACTAGCGGACCTACGGTTGAGCAGTTCTTC
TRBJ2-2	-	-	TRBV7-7	CASSPTGSASGELFF	TGTGCTAGCAGCCCTACAGGCTCGGCGTCCGGGGAGCTGTTTTTT
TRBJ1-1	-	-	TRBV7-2	CASSVQGPNTEAFF	TGTGCCAGCAGCGTACAGGGCCCGAACACTGAAGCTTTCTTT
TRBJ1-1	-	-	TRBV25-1	CASSVQENTEAFF	TGTGCCAGCAGTGTACAGGAGAACACTGAAGCTTTCTTT
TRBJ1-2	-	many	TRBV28	CASRTEGGYYGYTF	TGTGCCAGCAGGACAGAAGGGGGATATTATGGCTACACCTTC
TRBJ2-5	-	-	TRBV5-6	CASSLARGLRGETQYF	TGTGCCAGCAGCCTGGCCCGCGGGCTTAGGGGAGAGACCCAGTACTTC
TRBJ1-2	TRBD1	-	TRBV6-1	CASRRSPTGDYGYTF	TGTGCCAGCCGCCGGTCCCCCACAGGGGACTATGGCTACACCTTC
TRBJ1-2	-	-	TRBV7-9	CASSLVNGNYGYTF	TGTGCCAGCAGCTTAGTGAATGGTAACTATGGCTACACCTTC
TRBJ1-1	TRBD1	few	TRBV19	CASSTGTGGGNTEAFF	TGTGCCAGTAGTACCGGGACAGGGGGAGGAAACACTGAAGCTTTCTTT
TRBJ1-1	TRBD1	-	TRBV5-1	CASSLGGQGAEAFF	TGCGCCAGCAGCTTAGGGGGACAGGGCGCTGAAGCTTTCTTT
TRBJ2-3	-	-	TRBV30	CAWRGQSTDTQYF	TGTGCCTGGAGGGGGCAGAGCACAGATACGCAGTATTTT
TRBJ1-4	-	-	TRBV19	CASSTRQGSIEKLFF	TGTGCCAGTAGTACCCGTCAAGGGAGTATAGAGAAACTGTTTTTT
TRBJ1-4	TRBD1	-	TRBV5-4	CASSRQGAPNEKLFF	TGTGCCAGCAGCCGTCAGGGGGCTCCTAATGAAAAACTGTTTTTT
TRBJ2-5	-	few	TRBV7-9	CASRSTLVLQETQYF	TGTGCCAGCAGATCTACTCTCGTACTACAAGAGACCCAGTACTTC